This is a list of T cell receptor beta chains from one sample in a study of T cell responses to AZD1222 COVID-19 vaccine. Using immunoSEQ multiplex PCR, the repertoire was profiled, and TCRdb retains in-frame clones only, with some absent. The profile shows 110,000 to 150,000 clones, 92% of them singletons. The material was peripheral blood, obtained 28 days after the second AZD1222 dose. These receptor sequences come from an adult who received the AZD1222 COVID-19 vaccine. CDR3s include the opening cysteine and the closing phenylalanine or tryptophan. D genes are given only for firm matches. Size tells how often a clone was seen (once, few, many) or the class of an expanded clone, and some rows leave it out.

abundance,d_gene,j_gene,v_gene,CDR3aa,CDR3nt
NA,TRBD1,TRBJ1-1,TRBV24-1,CATRGTGGAGNTEAFF,TGTGCCACCCGGGGGACAGGGGGCGCGGGGAACACTGAAGCTTTCTTT
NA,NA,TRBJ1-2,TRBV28,CASSSGFYGYTF,TGTGCCAGCAGTTCGGGGTTTTATGGCTACACCTTC
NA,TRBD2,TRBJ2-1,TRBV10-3,CATRLAGALYNEQFF,TGTGCCACCCGACTAGCGGGAGCCCTCTACAATGAGCAGTTCTTC
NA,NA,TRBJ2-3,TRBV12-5,CASGLGVSEGTDTQYF,TGTGCTAGTGGTTTAGGGGTATCTGAAGGGACAGATACGCAGTATTTT
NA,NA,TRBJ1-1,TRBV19,CASRRGTEAFF,TGTGCCAGTAGAAGGGGAACTGAAGCTTTCTTT
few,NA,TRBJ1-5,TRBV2,CASRTDGWDQPQHF,TGTGCCAGCAGGACGGACGGGTGGGATCAGCCCCAGCATTTT
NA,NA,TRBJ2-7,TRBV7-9,CASSPGVLVYEQYF,TGTGCCAGCAGCCCTGGGGTCTTAGTCTACGAGCAGTACTTC
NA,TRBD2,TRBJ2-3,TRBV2,CASNGLAGEADTQYF,TGTGCCAGCAATGGACTAGCGGGAGAGGCAGATACGCAGTATTTT
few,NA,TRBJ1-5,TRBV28,CASSLQGRRNQPQHF,TGTGCCAGCAGTTTACAGGGGCGTCGCAATCAGCCCCAGCATTTT
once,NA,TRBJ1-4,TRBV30,CAWSPGSNEKLFF,TGTGCCTGGAGCCCCGGGTCGAATGAAAAACTGTTTTTT
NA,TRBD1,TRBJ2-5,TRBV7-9,CASSSGQQETQYF,TGTGCCAGCAGTTCGGGACAGCAAGAGACCCAGTACTTC
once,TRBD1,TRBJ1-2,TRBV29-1,CSVKRGPTDGYTF,TGCAGCGTTAAGAGGGGGCCGACGGATGGCTACACCTTC
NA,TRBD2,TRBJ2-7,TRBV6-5,CASKRGAGGNYEQYF,TGTGCCAGCAAACGGGGAGCGGGAGGAAACTACGAGCAGTACTTC
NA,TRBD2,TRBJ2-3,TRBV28,CASSTPRPAGGSTDTQYF,TGTGCCAGCAGTACACCGCGTCCAGCGGGAGGGAGCACAGATACGCAGTATTTT
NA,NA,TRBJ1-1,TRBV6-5,CASIRGRNTEAFF,TGTGCCAGCATCAGGGGCCGGAACACTGAAGCTTTCTTT
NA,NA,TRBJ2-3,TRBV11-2,CASTPLERSTDTQYF,TGTGCCAGCACCCCCCTGGAGCGGAGCACAGATACGCAGTATTTT
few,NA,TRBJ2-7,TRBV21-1,CASSKGLADSSYEQYF,TGTGCCAGCAGCAAGGGACTAGCGGATAGCTCCTACGAGCAGTACTTC
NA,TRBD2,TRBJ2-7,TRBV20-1,CSASRSGVSYEQYF,TGCAGTGCTAGTCGTAGCGGGGTATCCTACGAGCAGTACTTC
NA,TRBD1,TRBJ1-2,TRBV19,CASSMAQGARGYTF,TGTGCCAGTAGTATGGCACAGGGGGCGCGTGGCTACACCTTC
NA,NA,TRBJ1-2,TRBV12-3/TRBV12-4,CASNRGDYGYTF,TGTGCCAGCAATCGGGGAGACTATGGCTACACCTTC
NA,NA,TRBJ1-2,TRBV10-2,CASSGRRGSNYGYTF,TGCGCCAGCAGTGGCCGCAGGGGCTCAAACTATGGCTACACCTTC
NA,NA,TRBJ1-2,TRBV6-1,CASSEERGGGYTF,TGTGCCAGCAGTGAAGAGCGGGGCGGGGGCTACACCTTC
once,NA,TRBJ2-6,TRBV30,CAWSYGNSGANVLTF,TGTGCCTGGAGTTATGGGAACTCTGGGGCCAACGTCCTGACTTTC
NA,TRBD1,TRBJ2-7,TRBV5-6,CASSPGTGAYEQYF,TGTGCCAGCAGCCCCGGGACAGGGGCCTACGAGCAGTACTTC
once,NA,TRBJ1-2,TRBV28,CASSLNAPRGRNYGYTF,TGTGCCAGCAGTTTAAACGCCCCACGTGGGCGAAACTATGGCTACACCTTC
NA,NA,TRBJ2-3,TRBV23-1,CASSQPSCRHGTDTQYF,TGCGCCAGCAGTCAACCCTCCTGCCGTCACGGCACAGATACGCAGTATTTT
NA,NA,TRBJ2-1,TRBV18,CASSLQSSYNEQFF,TGTGCCAGCTCACTGCAGAGCTCCTACAATGAGCAGTTCTTC
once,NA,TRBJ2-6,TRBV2,CASSGRVSGANVLTF,TGTGCCAGCAGTGGCAGGGTCTCTGGGGCCAACGTCCTGACTTTC
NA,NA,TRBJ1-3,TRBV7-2,CASSAYSDSGNTIYF,TGTGCCAGCAGCGCCTACTCCGACTCTGGAAACACCATATATTTT
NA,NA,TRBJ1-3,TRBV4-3,CASSQELWDTIYF,TGCGCCAGCAGCCAAGAACTATGGGACACCATATATTTT
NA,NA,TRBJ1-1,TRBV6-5,CASSYITGNTEAFF,TGTGCCAGCAGTTACATAACGGGGAACACTGAAGCTTTCTTT
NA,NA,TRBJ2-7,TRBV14,CASSQDGSGASAWEQYF,TGTGCCAGCAGCCAAGATGGGTCAGGAGCCTCTGCTTGGGAGCAGTACTTC
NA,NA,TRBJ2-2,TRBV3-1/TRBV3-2,CASSWNFPTTGELFF,TGTGCCAGCAGTTGGAACTTTCCGACAACCGGGGAGCTGTTTTTT
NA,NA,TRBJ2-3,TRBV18,CASSPLEEGDTQYF,TGTGCCAGCTCACCACTCGAGGAGGGGGATACGCAGTATTTT
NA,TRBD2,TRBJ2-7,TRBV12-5,CASGLSPHRLAGVSEQYF,TGTGCTAGTGGTTTGTCCCCCCACCGACTAGCGGGAGTAAGTGAGCAGTACTTC
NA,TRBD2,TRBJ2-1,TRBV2,CASSDTGGPMNNEQFF,TGTGCCAGCAGTGATACGGGAGGTCCTATGAACAATGAGCAGTTCTTC
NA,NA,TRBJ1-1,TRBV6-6,CASSLWLATEAFF,TGTGCCAGCAGCCTCTGGTTGGCAACTGAAGCTTTCTTT
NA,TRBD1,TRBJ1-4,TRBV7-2,CASSPGGGNEKLFF,TGTGCCAGCAGTCCAGGGGGGGGTAATGAAAAACTGTTTTTT
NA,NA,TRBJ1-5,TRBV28,CASSLSGMNQPQHF,TGTGCCAGCAGTTTGTCGGGCATGAATCAGCCCCAGCATTTT
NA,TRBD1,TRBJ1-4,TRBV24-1,CATSDAPGQGATNEKLFF,TGTGCCACCAGTGATGCCCCGGGACAGGGGGCAACTAATGAAAAACTGTTTTTT
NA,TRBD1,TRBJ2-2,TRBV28,CASSLVGTGNTGELFF,TGTGCCAGCAGTTTAGTGGGGACAGGTAACACCGGGGAGCTGTTTTTT
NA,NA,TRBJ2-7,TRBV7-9,CASSLSGPYEQYF,TGTGCCAGCAGCTTAAGCGGACCCTACGAGCAGTACTTC
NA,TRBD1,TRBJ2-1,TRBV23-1,CASPWGAGGVPRGNYNEQFF,TGCGCCAGCCCCTGGGGGGCAGGGGGCGTCCCCAGAGGGAATTACAATGAGCAGTTCTTC
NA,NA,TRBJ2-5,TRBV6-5,CASSLDSRETQYF,TGTGCCAGCAGCTTGGACAGTAGGGAGACCCAGTACTTC
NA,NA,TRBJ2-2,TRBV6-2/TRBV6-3,CASSYDTANTGELFF,TGTGCCAGCAGTTACGACACTGCGAACACCGGGGAGCTGTTTTTT
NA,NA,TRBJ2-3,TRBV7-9,CASSPSEYTDTQYF,TGTGCCAGCAGCCCTAGTGAATACACAGATACGCAGTATTTT
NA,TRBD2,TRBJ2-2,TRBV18,CASSPQGPRGTGELFF,TGTGCCAGCTCACCGCAGGGCCCGCGGGGGACCGGGGAGCTGTTTTTT
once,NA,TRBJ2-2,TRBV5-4,CASSLTGTNTGELFF,TGTGCCAGCAGCTTAACAGGGACGAACACCGGGGAGCTGTTTTTT
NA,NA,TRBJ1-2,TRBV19,CASSIEFQGPLGGYTF,TGTGCCAGTAGTATAGAGTTCCAGGGCCCCCTCGGTGGCTACACCTTC
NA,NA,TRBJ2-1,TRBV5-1,CASSPQGGSYNEQFF,TGCGCCAGCTCCCCTCAGGGGGGCTCCTACAATGAGCAGTTCTTC
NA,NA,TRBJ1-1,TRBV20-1,CSASSGIAQAFF,TGCAGTGCTAGTTCGGGGATAGCACAAGCTTTCTTT
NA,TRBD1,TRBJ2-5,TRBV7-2,CASSPLPATGVQETQYF,TGTGCCAGCAGCCCTTTGCCGGCTACAGGGGTTCAAGAGACCCAGTACTTC
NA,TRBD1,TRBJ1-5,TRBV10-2,CASSGAHRGTQPQHF,TGCGCCAGCAGTGGGGCCCACAGGGGCACTCAGCCCCAGCATTTT
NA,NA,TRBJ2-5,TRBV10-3,CAISAGEETQYF,TGTGCCATCAGTGCGGGTGAAGAGACCCAGTACTTC
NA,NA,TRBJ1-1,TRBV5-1,CASSLDRNTEAFF,TGCGCCAGCAGCTTGGACAGAAACACTGAAGCTTTCTTT